A single sample is the source of the 15 T cell receptor beta chains below, sequenced in a study of blood T cell repertoires in COVID-19. The assay was immunoSEQ multiplex PCR, and TCRdb's table has in-frame clones only and misses some. The table includes roughly 230,000 clones, 70% to 90% detected once. Sequencing was performed on peripheral blood. The receptor set was obtained from a man aged 40-49 years with acute or convalescent COVID-19.

The J gene is TRBJ1-1, the V gene TRBV30, with TRBD1 as a possible D gene (5 bases). Deletions cut 5 bases from V and 1 base from J, with 11 bases between. The CDR3 is 13 amino acids. Germline assignment: CDR1 GTSNPN and CDR2 SVGIG (reference sequence). The CDR3 is CAWVQVTNTEAFF. The CDR3 coding sequence is TGTGCCTGGGTACAGGTTACGAACACTGAAGCTTTCTTT.

The rearrangement uses TRBV19 and TRBJ2-1; 13 bases agree with TRBD2. The J segment lost 0 bases and the V segment lost 4 bases, leaving 9 bases of the junction unmatched. Germline V CDR1 and CDR2: LNHDA, SQIVND (reference sequence). The CDR3 is 19 amino acids. CDR3 sequence: CASSRLTSGGMSSYNEQFF. CDR3 DNA sequence: TGTGCCAGTAGTAGGCTGACTAGCGGGGGGATGAGCTCCTACAATGAGCAGTTCTTC.

The rearrangement uses TRBV7-3 and TRBJ2-1; TRBD2 might be the D (5 bases). Looked up from germline, CDR1 is SGHTA and CDR2 is FQGTGA. This CDR3 spans 21 amino acids. Trimming removed 0 bases from V and 3 bases from J, with 27 bases in between. The CDR3 DNA is TGTGCCAGCAGCTTAACGGCCCCGGCTAGCTCTTACCTCACCCACTACAATGAGCAGTTCTTC. It specifies CASSLTAPASSYLTHYNEQFF.

The V and J genes are TRBV5-4 and TRBJ2-5; TRBD1 matches 7 bases. The CDR3 is 16 amino acids. J gave up 0 bases and V 3 bases, and 8 bases lay outside the gene matches. Germline CDR1 SGHNT, CDR2 YYREEE (reference sequence). CDR3 protein: CASSSRDRVYQETQYF. CDR3 DNA sequence: TGTGCCAGCAGCTCCCGGGACAGAGTTTACCAAGAGACCCAGTACTTC.

This clone was counted once. The chain carries TRBV7-2 and TRBJ2-7; no definite D call. Trimming removed 1 base from V and 1 base from J, with 11 bases in between. Germline CDR1 is SGHTA and CDR2 is FQGNSA. The CDR3 runs 15 residues. Here the CDR3 reads CASSLVVHGSYEQYF. CDR3 nucleotides: TGTGCCAGCAGCTTAGTAGTTCACGGGTCCTACGAGCAGTACTTC. The full variable domain, in which reference TRBV7-2 and TRBJ2-7 provide the parts outside the CDR3, is GAGVSQSPSNKVTEKGKDVELRCDPISGHTALYWYRQSLGQGLEFLIYFQGNSAPDKSGLPSDRFSAERTGGSVSTLTIQRTQQEDSAVYLCASSLVVHGSYEQYFGPGTRLTVT.

V is TRBV19 and J is TRBJ1-1; 8 nucleotides agree with TRBD1. CDR3 length: 14 amino acids. V trimming: 4 bases; J trimming: 1 base; junction bases outside the gene matches: 2. CDR1 is LNHDA, CDR2 SQIVND, per germline (reference sequence). The CDR3 region is CASSTDRENTEAFF. DNA of the CDR3: TGTGCCAGTAGTACGGACAGGGAGAACACTGAAGCTTTCTTT.

This clone showed up just a few times. The rearrangement joins TRBV6-5 to TRBJ2-1, with 10 positions matching TRBD2. The CDR3 runs 11 residues. The V gene's germline CDR1 is MNHEY and CDR2 SVGAGI. The trim removed 6 bases at V and 15 bases at J, leaving 5 bases unmatched. For the CDR3, the DNA is TGTGCCAGCAGCAGGACTAGCGGCGCGTTCTTC. Translation gives CASSRTSGAFF.

The chain links TRBV15 to TRBJ1-5; D ambiguous. The CDR3 loop spans 13 amino acids. With 8 bases removed from V and 4 bases from J, the gap between germline ends came to 12 bases. The germline CDR1 and CDR2 sequences are LNHNV and YYDKDF (reference sequence). The CDR3 protein is CATSSVVNQPQHF. DNA for the CDR3: TGTGCCACCTCCAGCGTAGTGAATCAGCCCCAGCATTTT. Full variable domain (missing parts from reference TRBV15 and TRBJ1-5): DAMVIQNPRYQVTQFGKPVTLSCSQTLNHNVMYWYQQKSSQAPKLLFHYYDKDFNNEADTPDNFQSRRPNTSFCFLDIRSPGLGDTAMYLCATSSVVNQPQHFGDGTRLSIL.

The chain employs TRBV7-9 and TRBJ2-7, with 11 bases lining up with TRBD1. Unmatched junction bases numbered 4, after V lost 5 bases and J lost 4 bases. Germline CDR1 SEHNR, CDR2 FQNEAQ (reference sequence). The CDR3 loop spans 14 amino acids. The CDR3 coding sequence is TGTGCCAGCAGCCGCCGGGACAGGGGGTACGAGCAGTACTTC. Residues: CASSRRDRGYEQYF.

V and J are TRBV5-8 and TRBJ1-6, with TRBD1 matching over 9 bases. This CDR3 contains 14 residues. The germline V gene has CDR1 SGHTS and CDR2 YDEGEE. V was clipped by 4 bases and J by 9 bases; unmatched bases: 5. The CDR3 sequence is CASSHRGLSSPLHF. The CDR3 DNA sequence: TGTGCCAGCAGCCACAGGGGGCTTAGTTCACCCCTCCACTTT.

This clone was seen only once. V and J are TRBV3-1 (or the pseudogene TRBV3-2) and TRBJ1-5; D gene uncertain. This CDR3 is built from 17 residues. Germline assignment: CDR1 LGHDT and CDR2 YNNKEL (reference sequence). Trimming pared 5 bases from V and 4 bases from J, leaving 21 bases between. The CDR3 here is CASSNSRGGVGNQPQHF. CDR3 sequence (DNA): TGTGCCAGCAGCAATTCTCGGGGAGGTGTCGGGAATCAGCCCCAGCATTTT.

This clone has a handful of counts. This specimen includes other DNA sequences encoding the same CDR3. This rearrangement joins TRBV5-1 to TRBJ1-1, with D unresolved. This CDR3 has 13 amino acids. V lost 0 bases, J lost 4 bases, and 7 bases lay in between. CDR1 and CDR2 from the germline V gene are SGHRS and YFSETQ. The CDR3 DNA reads as TGCGCCAGCAGCTTGGGGCAGGTCACTGAAGCTTTCTTT. Protein sequence: CASSLGQVTEAFF.

The rearrangement joins TRBV7-9 to TRBJ2-5, with 8 bases matching TRBD1. CDR1 and CDR2 from the germline V gene are SEHNR and FQNEAQ (reference sequence). Trimming cost V 3 bases and J 5 bases; bases outside gene matches: 11. The CDR3 totals 16 residues. DNA for the CDR3: TGTGCCAGCAGCTTCGTTAGGGCAGGGGGCAGCGAGACCCAGTACTTC. The encoded protein is CASSFVRAGGSETQYF.

The chain has TRBV2 and TRBJ1-4; D gene unclear. The CDR3 loop spans 15 amino acids. The V end was cut by 8 bases, the J end by 0 bases, with 13 bases between. Germline V gives CDR1 SNHLY, CDR2 FYNNEI. The CDR3 spells CASSSEFATNEKLFF. Here the CDR3 DNA reads TGTGCCAGCTCGAGTGAATTTGCAACTAATGAAAAACTGTTTTTT.

The chain has TRBV5-1 and TRBJ2-1; 7 positions agree with TRBD1. This CDR3 is 11 amino acids long. V dropped 3 bases and J dropped 13; count of bases not matched to a gene: 4. CDR1 is SGHRS, CDR2 YFSETQ, per germline. CDR3 nucleotide sequence: TGCGCCAGCAGCTCAGACAGGGTACAGTTCTTC. Translated, it gives CASSSDRVQFF.